These 29 T cell receptor beta chains originate from one sample sequenced in a study of shared clonotypes between healthy human individuals. Assay used: immunoSEQ multiplex PCR; TCRdb lists only in-frame clones, some missing. The sample includes roughly 400,000 clones, 96% seen only once; the top ten take approximately 0.3%. Sequences were obtained from memory CD8+ T cells sorted from blood. The subset is: CD45RO+ cells pooled with CCR7-negative TemRA cells. These receptors were taken from a man aged 25-40 years in good health.

This chain links TRBV6-1 with TRBJ1-5; D perhaps matches TRBD1 (5 bases). Germline V lookup: CDR1 MNHNS, CDR2 SASEGT. Trimming stripped 6 bases from V and 0 bases from J, with 12 bases between. The CDR3 length is 15 residues. The CDR3 DNA reads as TGTGCCAGCAGGGTTGACAGTTATAGCAATCAGCCCCAGCATTTT. Translated: CASRVDSYSNQPQHF.

The V call is TRBV5-1, the J call TRBJ2-1; maybe TRBD1 (5 bases). Germline V lookup: CDR1 SGHRS, CDR2 YFSETQ. CDR3 length equals 16 residues. V gave up 0 bases and J gave up 4 bases, with 14 bases separating them. The CDR3 DNA reads TGCGCCAGCAGCTTGGTGTCAGGGCGGAAGTACAATGAGCAGTTCTTC. Residues: CASSLVSGRKYNEQFF.

This rearrangement joins TRBV19 to TRBJ1-5; TRBD1 is a possible D gene (5 bases). Looked up from germline, CDR1 is LNHDA and CDR2 is SQIVND (reference sequence). This CDR3 is built from 15 residues. The V and J ends lost 6 bases and 2 bases respectively, with 14 bases between them. CDR3 protein: CASRGRGSGNQPQHF. The CDR3 DNA reads as TGTGCCAGTAGGGGGAGGGGTTCGGGCAATCAGCCCCAGCATTTT.

This clone appeared a few times. This chain joins TRBV10-1 and TRBJ1-2; no definite D call. V was clipped by 4 bases and J by 5 bases, with 17 bases between them. Germline CDR1 reads WNHNN; CDR2 reads SYGVQD (reference sequence). This CDR3 comprises 15 residues. The CDR3, as DNA: TGCGCCAGCAGTGTAGTGCAACAGCGGCCTTATGGCTACACCTTC. It yields the protein CASSVVQQRPYGYTF.

The table lists this clone with a count of one. CDR3 loop: CAISESRLAGTQFF. CDR3 DNA: TGTGCCATCAGTGAGTCGAGACTAGCGGGGACCCAGTTCTTC. The V gene is TRBV10-3, the J gene TRBJ2-1; 11 nucleotides align to TRBD2. Germline trimming cut 0 bases from V and 13 bases from J; bases unmatched to any gene: 5. Germline V gene sequence: CDR1 ENHRY, CDR2 SYGVKD. This CDR3 is 14 amino acids long.

The CDR3 DNA is TGTGCCTGGAGCCGACCTGGCGGTAGCACAGATACGCAGTATTTT. Its protein is CAWSRPGGSTDTQYF. This rearrangement joins TRBV30 to TRBJ2-3; D is ambiguous. CDR1 and CDR2 (germline): GTSNPN, SVGIG (reference sequence). The CDR3 is 15 amino acids. Trimming took off 3 bases at V and 0 bases at J, with 13 bases between the two ends.

The rearrangement links TRBV19 to TRBJ2-2; no definite D call. The CDR3 spans 15 residues. The V and J ends lost 1 base and 3 bases respectively, with 9 bases between them. Germline lookup yields CDR1 LNHDA and CDR2 SQIVND (reference sequence). The CDR3 coding sequence is TGTGCCAGTAGTATAGTTTTCCGGGACACCGGGGAGCTGTTTTTT. Residues: CASSIVFRDTGELFF.

The V call is TRBV4-2, the J call TRBJ2-1; 8 bases are a match to TRBD2. In germline, CDR1 is LGHNA, CDR2 YNFKEQ. Trimming at V came to 3 bases and at J to 13 bases, leaving 14 bases not matched to a gene. The CDR3 is 15 amino acids. The CDR3 DNA reads TGTGCCAGCAGCCAGGAGACTAGCGAGAGAAGATTTCAGTTCTTC. It encodes CASSQETSERRFQFF.

The chain links TRBV14 to TRBJ2-1, with no clear D. Between the trimmed V and J ends, which lost 4 bases and 6 bases, there was a span of 7 bases. The CDR3 sequence is 12 residues long. The germline CDR1 and CDR2 sequences are SGHDN and FVKESK. The CDR3 nucleotides are TGTGCCAGCAGCCCCGGATTCAATGAGCAGTTCTTC. It is translated as CASSPGFNEQFF. Full variable domain (rest looked up from reference TRBV14 and TRBJ2-1): EAGVTQFPSHSVIEKGQTVTLRCDPISGHDNLYWYRRVMGKEIKFLLHFVKESKQDESGMPNNRFLAERTGGTYSTLKVQPAELEDSGVYFCASSPGFNEQFFGPGTRLTVL.

V usage is TRBV6-6 and J usage is TRBJ2-7; D is perhaps TRBD1 (5 bases). The CDR3 has 12 residues. Germline V CDR1 and CDR2: MNHNY, SVGAGI (reference sequence). With 2 bases removed from V and 4 bases from J, the gap between germline ends came to 6 bases. This chain's CDR3 is CASSYQGYEQYF. The CDR3 region has the DNA TGTGCCAGCAGTTACCAGGGTTACGAGCAGTACTTC.

This clone appeared once. The gene calls are TRBV11-2 and TRBJ2-3; 14 positions agree with TRBD2. Trimming cost V 6 bases and J 6 bases; bases outside gene matches: 5. Germline-derived CDR1 and CDR2 are SGHAT and FQNNGV. The CDR3 is made up of 15 amino acids. As DNA, the CDR3 is TGTGCCAGCAGAACTTGGACTAGCGGGAGGGATACGCAGTATTTT. This gives the protein CASRTWTSGRDTQYF. Together with reference TRBV11-2 and TRBJ2-3, the CDR3 gives the full variable domain: EAGVAQSPRYKIIEKRQSVAFWCNPISGHATLYWYQQILGQGPKLLIQFQNNGVVDDSQLPKDRFSAERLKGVDSTLKIQPAKLEDSAVYLCASRTWTSGRDTQYFGPGTRLTVL.

This chain connects TRBV19 to TRBJ1-2, with TRBD1 identical over 7 bases. CDR1 and CDR2 (germline): LNHDA, SQIVND (reference sequence). Trimming at V came to 6 bases and at J to 4 bases, leaving 11 bases not matched to a gene. The CDR3 totals 15 residues. CDR3 region: CASRTDRATLYGYTF. CDR3 nucleotides: TGTGCCAGTAGGACCGACAGGGCCACTCTCTATGGCTACACCTTC.

The V gene is TRBV19, the J gene TRBJ2-7, with TRBD2 identical over 8 bases. Germline-derived CDR1 and CDR2 are LNHDA and SQIVND (reference sequence). Unmatched junction bases numbered 3, after V lost 3 bases and J lost 2 bases. The CDR3 covers 14 residues. CDR3 coding DNA: TGTGCCAGTAGTATTAGCGGGAACACCTACGAGCAGTACTTC. This sequence encodes CASSISGNTYEQYF. The full variable domain, completed using reference TRBV19 and TRBJ2-7, is DGGITQSPKYLFRKEGQNVTLSCEQNLNHDAMYWYRQDPGQGLRLIYYSQIVNDFQKGDIAEGYSVSREKKESFPLTVTSAQKNPTAFYLCASSISGNTYEQYFGPGTRLTVT.

CDR3 nucleotides: TGTGCCGGGGAGGGGAGAGAAGGCCAGTACTTC. Amino acid sequence: CAGEGREGQYF. This rearrangement joins TRBV30 to TRBJ2-5; 7 positions agree with TRBD2. Germline values: CDR1 GTSNPN, CDR2 SVGIG (reference sequence). This CDR3 region has 11 residues. Germline trimming cut 8 bases from V and 10 bases from J; bases unmatched to any gene: 10.

The CDR3 coding sequence is TGTGCCAGCAGTTTATGGAGGGCTAACTATGGCTACACCTTC. It specifies CASSLWRANYGYTF. V gene TRBV28 combines with J gene TRBJ1-2; D is unresolved. This CDR3 spans 14 amino acids. The V end lost 0 bases, the J end lost 0 bases, and 5 bases lay between the germline ends. Germline V lookup: CDR1 MDHEN, CDR2 SYDVKM.

The chain combines TRBV19 with TRBJ1-2; 9 bases align to TRBD1. The length of the CDR3 is 14 residues. CDR1 LNHDA and CDR2 SQIVND come from the germline V gene (reference sequence). V trimming: 10 bases; J trimming: 6 bases; junction bases outside the gene matches: 12. CDR3 sequence (DNA): TGTGCCACAACCTGGACAGGGGAGGGGAATGGCTACACCTTC. As protein: CATTWTGEGNGYTF.

The V gene is TRBV5-4, the J gene TRBJ2-2; perhaps TRBD1 as D (6 bases). Trimming stripped 0 bases from V and 9 bases from J, with 12 bases between. The length of the CDR3 is 14 residues. Germline V gene sequence: CDR1 SGHNT, CDR2 YYREEE (reference sequence). The CDR3 spells CASSLGLGGRELFF. DNA for the CDR3: TGTGCCAGCAGCTTGGGGCTTGGGGGCCGGGAGCTGTTTTTT.

The chain links TRBV18 to TRBJ2-1; 9 bases agree with TRBD1. The CDR3 has 16 amino acids. V shed 2 bases and J 4 bases; nucleotides not matched to a gene: 6. The V gene's germline CDR1 is KGHSH and CDR2 LQKENI. CDR3 DNA: TGTGCCAGCTCACCAGGTTCCGGACAGGGGTACAATGAGCAGTTCTTC. It encodes CASSPGSGQGYNEQFF.

This clone has a single count. This chain uses TRBV6-4 with TRBJ1-5; TRBD1 matches 8 bases. The CDR3 has 17 amino acids. Germline V gene sequence: CDR1 MRHNA, CDR2 SNTAGT. V lost 7 bases to trimming and J lost 0 bases; unmatched junction nucleotides: 11. The CDR3 DNA follows: TGTGCCAGCACCCCGGACAGGGAGAATTATAGCAATCAGCCCCAGCATTTT. Translating gives CASTPDRENYSNQPQHF.

The rearrangement joins TRBV5-6 to TRBJ2-7; either TRBD1 or TRBD2 may fit D (6 bases each). Trimming stripped 1 base from V and 4 bases from J, with 21 bases between. Germline V gene data show CDR1 as SGHDT and CDR2 as YYEEEE. This CDR3 contains 17 residues. Here the CDR3 DNA reads TGTGCCAGCAGCTTGTTGGCGACGGGGGCCTTTATGTACGAGCAGTACTTC. This encodes CASSLLATGAFMYEQYF.

CDR3 loop: CASRLAGEQYF. The CDR3 nucleotides are TGTGCCAGCAGACTAGCGGGAGAGCAGTACTTC. The V call is TRBV6-5, the J call TRBJ2-7, with TRBD2 identical over 10 bases. The germline V gene encodes CDR1 MNHEY and CDR2 SVGAGI. V was pared by 6 bases and J by 7 bases, with 0 bases of the junction left unmatched. This CDR3 contains 11 residues.

This rearrangement joins TRBV27 to TRBJ1-5; perhaps TRBD1 as D (6 bases). Between the trimmed V and J ends, which lost 5 bases and 0 bases, there was a span of 11 bases. The CDR3 runs 15 residues. Germline CDR1 MNHEY, CDR2 SMNVEV (reference sequence). The CDR3 protein is CASSLRGASNQPQHF. In DNA, the CDR3 is TGTGCCAGCAGTCTCAGGGGCGCTAGCAATCAGCCCCAGCATTTT.

The V call is TRBV28, the J call TRBJ2-3; no clear D. Per germline, CDR1 MDHEN and CDR2 SYDVKM. Between the trimmed V and J ends, which lost 1 base and 1 base, there was a span of 6 bases. This CDR3 spans 14 amino acids. The DNA for the CDR3 is TGTGCCAGCAGTTTATACAAGGGCACAGATACGCAGTATTTT. It translates to CASSLYKGTDTQYF.

The chain combines TRBV28 with TRBJ2-2; TRBD1 agrees at 9 bases. After removal of 6 bases from V and 5 bases from J, the junction contained 7 bases not matched to a gene. CDR1 MDHEN and CDR2 SYDVKM come from the germline V gene. There are 15 residues in the CDR3. In DNA, the CDR3 is TGTGCCAGCAGGCAGGGACAGGGCAGTACCGGGGAGCTGTTTTTT. Protein: CASRQGQGSTGELFF. The variable domain in full, completed from reference TRBV28 and TRBJ2-2, reads DVKVTQSSRYLVKRTGEKVFLECVQDMDHENMFWYRQDPGLGLRLIYFSYDVKMKEKGDIPEGYSVSREKKERFSLILESASTNQTSMYLCASRQGQGSTGELFFGEGSRLTVL.

In this sample, this clone turned up once. This chain links TRBV4-2 with TRBJ2-1; the match to TRBD2 covers 10 bases. From germline, CDR1 is LGHNA and CDR2 YNFKEQ. The CDR3 has 15 amino acids. Germline trimming cut 4 bases from V and 9 bases from J; bases unmatched to any gene: 9. The chain's CDR3 is CASSPYGTSDGEQFF. CDR3 bases: TGTGCCAGCAGCCCTTACGGGACTAGCGATGGTGAGCAGTTCTTC.

The chain recombines TRBV27 with TRBJ1-2, with TRBD1 matching 10 bases. In germline, CDR1 is MNHEY, CDR2 SMNVEV (reference sequence). The trim removed 8 bases at V and 5 bases at J, leaving 11 bases unmatched. This CDR3 spans 15 amino acids. CDR3 coding DNA: TGTGCCAGCCGATCCCGGGACAGGGGCCGTTATGGCTACACCTTC. Translated, it gives CASRSRDRGRYGYTF.

V and J are TRBV5-6 and TRBJ2-1; tentative D call: TRBD2 (6 bases). CDR1 and CDR2 from the germline V gene are SGHDT and YYEEEE. V lost 0 bases and J 5 bases, leaving 15 bases between the germline ends. The CDR3 runs to 16 residues. Written as DNA, the CDR3 is TGTGCCAGCAGCTTGGTTAACAAGGGCGGGAACAATGAGCAGTTCTTC. Amino acids: CASSLVNKGGNNEQFF.

This clone appeared once. V usage is TRBV13 and J usage is TRBJ2-7, with TRBD2 matching 12 bases. Unmatched junction bases numbered 11, after V lost 5 bases and J lost 6 bases. The length of the CDR3 is 16 residues. Germline CDR1 and CDR2: PRHDT and FYEKMQ (reference sequence). The DNA of the CDR3 is TGTGCCAGCAGCCTTGGACTAGCGGGATCCTCGACCGAGCAGTACTTC. This translates into CASSLGLAGSSTEQYF.

This chain connects TRBV6-4 to TRBJ1-2; D is ambiguous. V lost 3 bases, J lost 4 bases, and 15 bases lay in between. The germline gives CDR1 MRHNA, CDR2 SNTAGT. CDR3 length equals 15 residues. CDR3 in DNA: TGTGCCAGCAGTGAACCGGGCGAGCCCTTCTATGGCTACACCTTC. Its translation: CASSEPGEPFYGYTF.